This TCR beta chain was documented in a study of blood T cell repertoires in COVID-19. Germline assignment: CDR1 SGHNT and CDR2 YENEEA. V shed 8 bases and J shed 0 bases, with 13 bases lying between them. The CDR3 extends over 15 amino acids. The table came from immunoSEQ multiplex PCR; TCRdb's copy has only in-frame clones and leaves some out. The sample shows about 50,000 clones, 75% to 85% of them seen only once. The chain links TRBV11-3 to TRBJ2-2; D perhaps matches TRBD2 (7 bases). The sequencing sample was made of peripheral blood. The sequence came from a man aged 35 to 55 with acute or convalescent COVID-19. CDR3 sequence: CASGPGGPNTGELFF. The CDR3 bases are TGTGCCAGCGGTCCCGGGGGGCCGAACACCGGGGAGCTGTTTTTT.